These 19 T cell receptor beta chains share one sample of origin, sequenced in a study of shared clonotypes between healthy human individuals. Profiled with immunoSEQ multiplex PCR; TCRdb holds only in-frame clones, not every one. The sample records about a million clones, around 76% being singletons. The sequencing input was memory CD4+ T cells sorted from blood. The subset is: CD45RA-negative fraction. The receptors come from a man younger than 35 in good health.

The J gene is TRBJ2-1, the V gene TRBV18; 8 nucleotides line up with TRBD1. V was pared by 4 bases and J by 15 bases, with 8 bases of the junction left unmatched. Germline V gene data show CDR1 as KGHSH and CDR2 as LQKENI. The CDR3 covers 12 residues. The CDR3 coding sequence is TGTGCCAGCTCACAATTTACCGGGACAGGGTTCTTC. Translated: CASSQFTGTGFF.

This clone was counted at least ten times. This sequence joins TRBV30 and TRBJ1-2; possible D gene TRBD1, 6 bases. The V gene's germline CDR1 is GTSNPN and CDR2 SVGIG (reference sequence). Between the trimmed V and J ends, which lost 0 bases and 7 bases, there was a span of 15 bases. The CDR3 length is 14 residues. CDR3 coding DNA: TGTGCCTGGAGTGTGAGACGGGGGGCGTCTGGCTACACCTTC. Its translation: CAWSVRRGASGYTF.

The chain carries TRBV28 and TRBJ2-7, with D perhaps being TRBD1 or TRBD2 (5 bases each). The CDR3 totals 14 residues. The germline CDR1 and CDR2 sequences are MDHEN and SYDVKM. The ends were cut back, 3 bases at V and 2 bases at J, with 11 bases in the middle. The CDR3 region has the DNA TGTGCCAGCAGTTTTTTCCAGGGAGCCTACGAGCAGTACTTC. Translated, it gives CASSFFQGAYEQYF.

The chain links TRBV4-3 to TRBJ1-4, with unresolved D. The CDR3 is made up of 15 amino acids. The germline V and J ends were trimmed by 0 bases and 3 bases, with 8 bases remaining between them. Per germline, CDR1 LGHNA and CDR2 YSLEER. CDR3 DNA: TGCGCCAGCAGCCAAGATAACGGGGCTAATGAAAAACTGTTTTTT. It specifies CASSQDNGANEKLFF.

This clone was observed once. Other nucleotide sequences in the sample specify the same CDR3. The chain employs TRBV5-1 and TRBJ1-6; D gene uncertain. The germline CDR1 and CDR2 sequences are SGHRS and YFSETQ. CDR3 length: 15 amino acids. V was pared by 0 bases and J by 5 bases, with 9 bases between. CDR3 protein: CASSLELTDNSPLHF. The DNA of the CDR3 is TGCGCCAGCAGCTTGGAACTAACGGATAATTCACCCCTCCACTTT.

J is TRBJ2-5 and V is TRBV7-9; no firm D call. Germline CDR1 and CDR2: SEHNR and FQNEAQ (reference sequence). The germline V and J ends were trimmed by 6 bases and 5 bases, with 13 bases remaining between them. The CDR3 length is 13 residues. CDR3 in DNA: TGTGCCAGCAGTATCAGCCTCGGGGAGACCCAGTACTTC. Translating it yields CASSISLGETQYF. The variable domain in full, completed from reference TRBV7-9 and TRBJ2-5, reads DTGVSQNPRHKITKRGQNVTFRCDPISEHNRLYWYRQTLGQGPEFLTYFQNEAQLEKSRLLSDRFSAERPKGSFSTLEIQRTEQGDSAMYLCASSISLGETQYFGPGTRLLVL.

In its sample, this clone was seen once. The rearrangement joins TRBV30 to TRBJ2-7; possible D gene TRBD1, 6 bases. The CDR3 totals 12 residues. V shed 3 bases and J shed 6 bases, with 12 bases lying between them. Germline lookup yields CDR1 GTSNPN and CDR2 SVGIG (reference sequence). CDR3 sequence: CAWSHTGTEQYF. The CDR3 coding sequence is TGTGCCTGGAGCCATACAGGGACCGAGCAGTACTTC.

The rearrangement uses TRBV9 and TRBJ2-3; possible D gene TRBD1, 5 bases. Looked up from germline, CDR1 is SGDLS and CDR2 is YYNGEE. The CDR3 spans 12 residues. The ends were cut back, 5 bases at V and 1 base at J, with 5 bases in the middle. CDR3 DNA sequence: TGTGCCAGCAGAGGGGGCACAGATACGCAGTATTTT. It encodes CASRGGTDTQYF.

This chain uses TRBV5-6 with TRBJ1-1, with D maybe TRBD1 (6 bases). The V end was cut by 1 base, the J end by 5 bases, with 15 bases between. The CDR3 has 15 residues. CDR1 SGHDT and CDR2 YYEEEE come from the germline V gene. Here the CDR3 DNA reads TGTGCCAGCAGCTTGTTGCAGGGGATGAGAACTGAAGCTTTCTTT. Amino acid sequence: CASSLLQGMRTEAFF. The variable domain in full, with the rest retrieved from reference TRBV5-6 and TRBJ1-1, is DAGVTQSPTHLIKTRGQQVTLRCSPKSGHDTVSWYQQALGQGPQFIFQYYEEEERQRGNFPDRFSGHQFPNYSSELNVNALLLGDSALYLCASSLLQGMRTEAFFGQGTRLTVV.

This clone has only a few counts. The chain has TRBV9 and TRBJ2-3; no reliable D call. Germline CDR1 is SGDLS and CDR2 is YYNGEE. The CDR3 runs to 14 residues. Between the trimmed V and J ends, which lost 0 bases and 0 bases, there was a span of 5 bases. CDR3 in DNA: TGTGCCAGCAGCGTAGGTAGTAGCACAGATACGCAGTATTTT. Its protein is CASSVGSSTDTQYF.

This clone was counted a single time. The chain combines TRBV6-5 with TRBJ2-2; the match to TRBD1 covers 7 bases. Germline V CDR1 and CDR2: MNHEY, SVGAGI. The ends lost 2 bases at V and 7 bases at J; junction bases unmatched: 10. This CDR3 has 16 amino acids. For the CDR3, the DNA is TGTGCCAGCAGTTACCCCTTGGACAGGAACGGCGGGGAGCTGTTTTTT. Translation gives CASSYPLDRNGGELFF.

This CDR3 reads CASSPPTGIQETQYF. DNA for the CDR3: TGTGCCAGCTCACCACCAACCGGGATCCAAGAGACCCAGTACTTC. The chain recombines TRBV18 with TRBJ2-5, with a possible D match to TRBD2 (5 bases). This CDR3 contains 15 residues. V was clipped by 0 bases and J by 1 base, with 9 bases between them. CDR1 KGHSH and CDR2 LQKENI come from the germline V gene.

This sequence joins TRBV30 and TRBJ1-2; D call uncertain. This CDR3 is built from 13 residues. The V and J ends lost 0 bases and 7 bases respectively, with 12 bases between them. CDR1 and CDR2 from the germline V gene are GTSNPN and SVGIG (reference sequence). CDR3 amino acids: CAWSVAGKGGYTF. In nucleotides, the CDR3 is TGTGCCTGGAGTGTAGCGGGGAAGGGTGGCTACACCTTC.

This clone has just one count. The chain is built from TRBV2 and TRBJ2-1; D is perhaps TRBD1 (5 bases). There are 13 residues in the CDR3. The V gene's germline CDR1 is SNHLY and CDR2 FYNNEI. V was cut by 9 bases and J by 6 bases, with 15 bases left in between. CDR3 loop: CASQGETGNEQFF. DNA of the CDR3: TGTGCCAGTCAGGGTGAGACGGGCAATGAGCAGTTCTTC. Variable domain in full (rest from reference TRBV2 and TRBJ2-1): EPEVTQTPSHQVTQMGQEVILRCVPISNHLYFYWYRQILGQKVEFLVSFYNNEISEKSEIFDDQFSVERPDGSNFTLKIRSTKLEDSAMYFCASQGETGNEQFFGPGTRLTVL.

The V gene is TRBV5-5, the J gene TRBJ1-4; no clear D. This CDR3 is 12 amino acids long. Germline assignment: CDR1 SGHKS and CDR2 YYEKEE (reference sequence). With 5 bases removed from V and 8 bases from J, the gap between germline ends came to 10 bases. As DNA, the CDR3 is TGTGCCAGCAGTTTGTCGGAGGAAAAACTGTTTTTT. It translates to CASSLSEEKLFF.

The rearrangement links TRBV7-6 to TRBJ1-3; no clear D gene. Germline CDR1 is SGHVS and CDR2 is FNYEAQ. The V and J ends lost 5 bases and 0 bases respectively, with 14 bases between them. The CDR3 spans 16 residues. CDR3 region: CASSQTITYSGNTIYF. Here the CDR3 DNA reads TGTGCCAGCAGCCAAACCATTACCTACTCTGGAAACACCATATATTTT.

J is TRBJ2-7 and V is TRBV6-6; possible D gene TRBD1, 6 bases. V was clipped by 6 bases and J by 0 bases, with 6 bases between them. CDR3 length: 12 amino acids. Germline values: CDR1 MNHNY, CDR2 SVGAGI (reference sequence). The CDR3 DNA follows: TGTGCCAGCAGGGGGGCCTCCTACGAGCAGTACTTC. Protein product: CASRGASYEQYF.

The chain couples TRBV5-1 to TRBJ2-5; D is possibly TRBD1 (5 bases). CDR1 SGHRS and CDR2 YFSETQ come from the germline V gene. This CDR3 contains 14 residues. V was pared by 1 base and J by 5 bases, with 12 bases between. Written as DNA, the CDR3 is TGCGCCAGCAGCTTGACGGGTAGGGGCGAGACCCAGTACTTC. This sequence encodes CASSLTGRGETQYF. Combining the CDR3 with reference TRBV5-1 and TRBJ2-5 gives the whole variable domain KAGVTQTPRYLIKTRGQQVTLSCSPISGHRSVSWYQQTPGQGLQFLFEYFSETQRNKGNFPGRFSGRQFSNSRSEMNVSTLELGDSALYLCASSLTGRGETQYFGPGTRLLVL.

CDR3 sequence reads: CASSLGRSANTGELFF. CDR3 coding DNA: TGTGCCAGCAGTTTGGGACGCTCCGCGAACACCGGGGAGCTGTTTTTT. The chain uses TRBV6-6 and TRBJ2-2, with D perhaps assigned TRBD1 or TRBD2 (5 bases each). Germline CDR1 reads MNHNY; CDR2 reads SVGAGI (reference sequence). This CDR3 has 16 residues. The V gene lost 4 bases and the J gene lost 0 bases, with 12 bases spanning the gap.